Shown below are 9 T cell receptor beta chains from a single sample sequenced in a study of cytotoxic CD8 clonotypes in ibrutinib-treated CLL. TCRdb keeps only in-frame clones here, not all; method: immunoSEQ multiplex PCR. The table includes about 10,000 clones, over 60% detected once. The sample was PBMCs, taken at disease progression, from a patient treated with ibrutinib. These receptors were collected from a human donor with chronic lymphocytic leukemia.

The chain combines TRBV7-9 with TRBJ1-2; D is unclear. This CDR3 has 14 amino acids. Trimming removed 4 bases at V and 0 bases at J, with 9 bases between. Germline V gives CDR1 SEHNR, CDR2 FQNEAQ (reference sequence). The CDR3 loop reads CASSSTSPNYGYTF. The DNA of the CDR3 is TGTGCCAGCAGCTCAACCAGCCCTAACTATGGCTACACCTTC.

The CDR3 reads CASSPGGGAGYTF. The CDR3 DNA sequence: TGTGCCAGCTCACCAGGTGGAGGGGCTGGCTACACCTTC. This chain connects TRBV18 to TRBJ1-2, with D possibly TRBD1 on 5 matching bases. Trimming cost V 2 bases and J 7 bases, with 11 bases left between them. The germline gives CDR1 KGHSH, CDR2 LQKENI. CDR3 length: 13 amino acids.

This clone turned up a few times. This chain joins TRBV4-1 and TRBJ2-7; D gene ambiguous. CDR3 length: 13 amino acids. Per the germline V gene, CDR1 is MGHRA and CDR2 is YSYEKL. The V end lost 3 bases, the J end lost 3 bases, and 9 bases lay between the germline ends. The CDR3 DNA reads as TGCGCCAGCAGCCAGTCCCGGAACTACGAGCAGTACTTC. Protein product: CASSQSRNYEQYF.

V is TRBV15 and J is TRBJ1-5; weak D call: TRBD1 (5 bases). Trimming stripped 1 base from V and 3 bases from J, with 16 bases between. The CDR3 sequence is 17 residues long. Germline lookup yields CDR1 LNHNV and CDR2 YYDKDF (reference sequence). The CDR3 is CATSRGRGADTNQPQHF. The CDR3 DNA is TGTGCCACCAGCAGAGGACGAGGGGCCGACACCAATCAGCCCCAGCATTTT.

This chain links TRBV2 with TRBJ2-1; D is unclear. Germline values: CDR1 SNHLY, CDR2 FYNNEI. The CDR3 extends over 14 amino acids. The V end was cut by 4 bases, the J end by 0 bases, with 7 bases between. The CDR3 region is CASSGYSSYNEQFF. CDR3 DNA: TGTGCCAGCAGTGGTTATAGCTCCTACAATGAGCAGTTCTTC.

The chain's CDR3 is CASSPHRGGLYEQYF. DNA for the CDR3: TGTGCCAGCAGCCCCCACAGGGGCGGACTCTACGAGCAGTACTTC. The chain employs TRBV13 and TRBJ2-7, with 7 positions matching TRBD1. V trimming: 5 bases; J trimming: 3 bases; junction bases outside the gene matches: 10. The CDR3 spans 15 residues. Per germline, CDR1 PRHDT and CDR2 FYEKMQ (reference sequence).

This chain connects TRBV7-9 to TRBJ1-1; unclear D gene. This CDR3 comprises 14 residues. The V and J ends lost 4 bases and 4 bases respectively, with 13 bases between them. Germline V gene sequence: CDR1 SEHNR, CDR2 FQNEAQ (reference sequence). CDR3 region: CASSSGFMGTEAFF. Here the CDR3 DNA reads TGTGCCAGCAGCTCCGGGTTCATGGGCACTGAAGCTTTCTTT.

This chain connects TRBV5-1 to TRBJ2-3, with 8 bases matching TRBD1. V shed 3 bases, J shed 6 bases, and the junction held 0 bases outside the gene matches. Germline values: CDR1 SGHRS, CDR2 YFSETQ. The CDR3 length is 12 residues. CDR3 amino acids: CASSWDRDTQYF. The CDR3 coding sequence is TGCGCCAGCAGCTGGGACAGGGATACGCAGTATTTT.

The chain recombines TRBV5-1 with TRBJ2-1; D might be TRBD2 (6 bases). CDR1 and CDR2 (germline): SGHRS, YFSETQ. CDR3 length equals 15 residues. Trimming removed 2 bases from V and 0 bases from J, with 9 bases in between. The CDR3 region has the DNA TGCGCCAGCAGCTTACGACTAGGCTCCTACAATGAGCAGTTCTTC. Amino acids: CASSLRLGSYNEQFF.